These T cell receptor beta chains were read from a single sample in a study of blood T cell repertoires in COVID-19. Generated by immunoSEQ multiplex PCR, the TCRdb table keeps only in-frame clones and is missing some. The data contain 70,000 to 85,000 clones, 83% of them singletons. The sample taken for sequencing was peripheral blood. These receptors were taken from a man aged 80 or over with active or convalescent COVID-19. The CDR3 runs from the conserved cysteine through the conserved F or W.

V gene | CDR3 protein
TRBV27 | CASSTKQGGNTGELFF
TRBV30 | CAWSGLGLAGGETQYF
TRBV6-5 | CASSTTDSNQPQHF
TRBV5-4 | CASSPSLANEQYF
TRBV19 | CASRAGTGAGYTF
TRBV6-6 | CASRESGGDQPQHF
TRBV30 | CAWSAGGRRDNQPQHF
TRBV20-1 | CSASPPSGGTDTQYF
TRBV2 | CASSERQPSTDTQYF
TRBV4-1 | CASSQGLKDTQYF
TRBV21-1 | CASSPLDRGYQPQHF
TRBV3-1/TRBV3-2 | CASSQDGSGRGYTF
TRBV25-1 | CATGTGPTGELFF
TRBV9 | CASSVASTSGGNEQFF
TRBV5-1 | CASSLVEETQYF
TRBV5-1 | CASSLYKGTHTYNEQFF
TRBV7-9 | CASSLGTGDYGYTF
TRBV6-6 | CASSYSGQGDNQPQHF
TRBV4-1 | CASSQDHGVSGNTIYF
TRBV30 | CAWRAGGSYEQYF
TRBV7-2 | CASSLVPETETQYF
TRBV20-1 | CSAEREREAFF
TRBV7-8 | CASSGGQFNEQFF
TRBV18 | CASSPNGRGKETQYF
TRBV6-6 | CASTAGQATNTEAFF
TRBV18 | CASSPDNPPYEQYF
TRBV7-2 | CASSLTGLAVYNEQFF
TRBV5-5 | CASSLSLAGSYEQYF
TRBV19 | CASSIDGGWPQHF
TRBV7-2 | CASSPRSENTEAFF
TRBV5-1 | CASSSSGGEDTQYF
TRBV7-2 | CASSLDRGFQETQYF
TRBV6-5 | CASSSGTSGPGGTQYF
TRBV19 | CASSRTGQGTYNEQFF
TRBV7-3 | CASSLFLGDEQFF
TRBV29-1 | CSVVGISNTGELFF
TRBV12-2 | CAVRGRYEQYF
TRBV10-2 | CASSGNAASGKYQETQYF
TRBV7-2 | CASSSRRTVPYEQYF
TRBV6-5 | CASSQGAIDSPLHF